The source of this TCR beta chain is a study of identical twins. Study results and caveats: Conclusions relied on cross-sectional statistical analysis, not following the same donors.

Regarding this clonotype: Its antigen is still unknown.

TCRdb re-called the 5' RACE reads through MiXCR, storing one row per CDR3 protein. The sample includes about 240,000 distinct CDR3 sequences, more than 9% of them seen just once. Germline loops: CDR1 SEHNR, CDR2 FQNEAQ (reference sequence). V shed 4 bases and J 4 bases; nucleotides not matched to a gene: 5. The CDR3 is 14 residues long. Among all donors, each was a healthy Caucasian. The clonotype originates from a man aged 45 to 65 in good health. V gene TRBV7-9 combines with J gene TRBJ1-1, with TRBD1 identical over 8 bases. Source material: memory T cells sorted from blood. CDR3 amino acids: CASSSSRGLTEAFF. CDR3 in DNA: TGTGCCAGCAGCTCTTCCAGGGGGCTCACTGAAGCTTTCTTT.